This T cell receptor (beta chain) emerged from a study of T cell responses to AZD1222 COVID-19 vaccine. Here immunoSEQ multiplex PCR was the method, and the copy in TCRdb shows in-frame clones only, minus some. The sample holds roughly 150,000 clones, roughly 91% seen once. Broader study findings: Distributed over spike, vaccine-associated CD4 TCRs predominated at 160-218 and 743-854.

On this clone: Antigen unknown.

Sequencing was performed on peripheral blood, taken 28 days after the second AZD1222 dose. This clonotype was sampled from an adult who received the AZD1222 COVID-19 vaccine.

The CDR3 nucleotides are TGCGCCAGCAGCTTGGGTGTAGCGGGGGATAGCACAGATACGCAGTATTTT. Amino acid sequence: CASSLGVAGDSTDTQYF. The chain couples TRBV5-1 to TRBJ2-3; 9 positions agree with TRBD2. CDR3 size: 17 residues. Germline V lookup: CDR1 SGHRS, CDR2 YFSETQ. V lost 0 bases, J lost 0 bases, and 5 bases stayed unmatched.